This T cell receptor beta chain was obtained from a study of monozygotic twins with inflammatory bowel disease. Points from the study as a whole: On the inverse Simpson index, IBD patients scored lower for TCRbeta diversity than healthy co-twins. Since immunosuppressive treatments differed, patient repertoires may have gained added variability.

With respect to this clonotype: Its antigen remains unidentified.

Template-switch reactions added UMIs with a 6-nucleotide sample barcode. Each CDR3 protein gets one entry in TCRdb, which reprocessed the 5' RACE reads and gives no DNA. The sample table includes about 150,000 distinct CDR3 sequences. CDR1 is SGHNT, CDR2 YYREEE, per germline (reference sequence). The CDR3 is 15 amino acids. This clonotype was sampled from a human donor with ulcerative colitis or Crohn's disease, or a healthy co-twin of an affected twin (not recorded which). Specimen: blood. This sequence joins TRBV5-4 and TRBJ2-3; TCRdb proposes TRBD1, but this gene call is untestable without DNA. CDR3 sequence: CASSWRQGSQDTQYF.